These T cell receptor beta chains were read from a single sample in a study of memory CD8 T cells in hepatitis C reinfection. Sequencing used immunoSEQ multiplex PCR; TCRdb keeps in-frame clones, though not all of them. The table shows some 40,000 clones, with 70% to 90% occurring only once. Input material: naive CD8+ T cells sorted from blood. The receptor source for this set is a man younger than 35 with hepatitis C virus infection. CDR3s include the opening cysteine and the closing phenylalanine or tryptophan.

j_gene	v_gene	CDR3aa
TRBJ2-1	TRBV19	CASTTSGSGYNEQFF
TRBJ2-3	TRBV6-5	CASSSRAGVPDTQYF
TRBJ2-1	TRBV10-2	CASNLDLRGYNEQFF
TRBJ2-3	TRBV9	CASSVEGGQGIDTQYF
TRBJ1-5	TRBV27	CASKGGGNQPQHF
TRBJ1-1	TRBV9	CASSQTGGVNTEAFF
TRBJ1-6	TRBV7-2	CASSLYRGRGSYNSPLHF
TRBJ1-5	TRBV28	CASSLWGGLVVGNQPQHF
TRBJ2-1	TRBV27	CASSLAGLYNEQFF
TRBJ2-5	TRBV7-8	CASSLSGETQYF
TRBJ1-3	TRBV29-1	CSVTGTQDSGNTIYF
TRBJ2-5	TRBV4-1	CASRPTYQETQYF
TRBJ2-1	TRBV6-4	CASSVRAGLGGNEQFF
TRBJ2-1	TRBV28	CASGLAGLYNEQFF
TRBJ2-5	TRBV28	CASFETGGPKETQYF
TRBJ1-5	TRBV11-2	CASSPTGNQPQHF
TRBJ1-5	TRBV7-5	CARSPTGRYQPQHF
TRBJ1-5	TRBV7-9	CASSLSHSNNQPQHF
TRBJ2-7	TRBV6-5	CASSPGREGYEQYF
TRBJ2-1	TRBV6-5	CASSQGRDSYNEQFF
TRBJ2-3	TRBV5-1	CASSWTSGVQGDTQYF
TRBJ2-7	TRBV27	CASSVGASGSYEQYF
TRBJ2-1	TRBV11-2	CASSLDYFSSYNEQFF
TRBJ2-1	TRBV11-2	CASSLSRTSLNNEQFF
TRBJ1-2	TRBV4-1	CASSQERGGPYGYTF
TRBJ2-1	TRBV11-2	CASSLVGGAFYNEQFF
TRBJ2-3	TRBV5-4	CASSSGWGITDTQYF
TRBJ2-1	TRBV28	CASSFVAGGRNEQFF
TRBJ2-4	TRBV19	CASSRGQGNIQYF
TRBJ1-1	TRBV30	CAWSRGAEAFF
TRBJ1-6	TRBV7-9	CASSSGQPVTSSYNSPLHF
TRBJ2-1	TRBV10-2	CASGGLAGHNEQFF
TRBJ1-5	TRBV6-1	CASSGQDRESNQPQHF
TRBJ2-1	TRBV29-1	CSATGQGHYSNEQFF
TRBJ2-3	TRBV6-5	CASRGGRSTDTQYF
TRBJ2-5	TRBV5-5	CASSFLAGVETQYF
TRBJ2-2	TRBV6-1	CASVTSGGNTGELFF
TRBJ2-2	TRBV19	CASSIWGRSGELFF
TRBJ2-7	TRBV5-6	CASSLSAYEQYF